The T cell receptor beta chain described here comes from a study of vaccination and CD4 T cells after COVID-19. Study background: Post-vaccine sampling followed dose two by a median 72 days (range 14 to 241). The stimulating agents, overlapping spike peptides, came from SARS-CoV-2, HCoV-NL63, HCoV-OC43 and HCoV-229E.

Unmatched junction bases numbered 9, after V lost 4 bases and J lost 3 bases. The CDR3 has 15 amino acids. Germline V gives CDR1 SGHDT, CDR2 YYEEEE. Oncomine TCR Beta short-read sequencing was applied to DNA from cultured CD4+ T cells. It was cultured CD4+ T cells from which genomic DNA was extracted. TCRdb fed the PCR reads into MiXCR, producing one record per CDR3 protein. Counted here are some 9,200 distinct CDR3 sequences, just under 45% occurring once; the ten biggest clones make up roughly 12%. Only a few counts were recorded for this clonotype. The antigen is not known. Specified treatment: approximately 9-day PBMC culture with coronavirus spike peptide pools or control peptides (ViraFEST assay). The unexposed donor provided CD4+ T cells, which were taken before the COVID-19 pandemic (2011-2018).

The clonotype was recovered from a human donor in good health. The sample taken for sequencing was CD4+ T cells from blood, cultured in vitro. The J gene is TRBJ2-5, the V gene TRBV5-6, with TRBD1 matching 7 bases. The CDR3 sequence: CASSMIGTAKETQYF. The DNA of the CDR3 is TGTGCCAGCAGCATGATCGGGACAGCTAAAGAGACCCAGTACTTC.